The rows below give T cell receptor beta chains drawn from one sample of a study of T cell responses to AZD1222 COVID-19 vaccine. TCRdb's copy holds only in-frame clones and misses some; the assay was immunoSEQ multiplex PCR. The data contain tens of thousands of clones, 90% to 95% of them singletons. Source: peripheral blood, taken on day 0 of AZD1222 vaccination. The receptors here all came from an adult in good health. Both conserved end residues are part of each CDR3. The order of the fields is V gene, CDR3 length, J gene, clone size, D gene, CDR3 DNA, CDR3 protein. A D gene is named only where the DNA matches it firmly. Clone sizes are given selectively: once, few, many, or a class where the clone is expanded.

v_call: TRBV28; cdr3_length: 18; j_call: TRBJ2-7; clone_size: -; d_call: TRBD1; cdr3_nt: TGTGCCAGCAGTTTATACGACCCACGACAGGGCCAGCAAAACGGGCAGTACTTC; cdr3_aa: CASSLYDPRQGQQNGQYF
v_call: TRBV27; cdr3_length: 14; j_call: TRBJ2-3; clone_size: -; d_call: -; cdr3_nt: TGTGCCAGCAGTCCTCGTCCTAGCACAGATACGCAGTATTTT; cdr3_aa: CASSPRPSTDTQYF
v_call: TRBV28; cdr3_length: 13; j_call: TRBJ1-5; clone_size: -; d_call: -; cdr3_nt: TGTGCCAGCAGCGATTTAAGCAATCAGCCCCAGCATTTT; cdr3_aa: CASSDLSNQPQHF
v_call: TRBV6-2/TRBV6-3; cdr3_length: 16; j_call: TRBJ2-6; clone_size: -; d_call: TRBD2; cdr3_nt: TGTGCCAGCAGTTCCTGGGCGGGGGCTGGGGCCAACGTCCTGACTTTC; cdr3_aa: CASSSWAGAGANVLTF
v_call: TRBV5-5; cdr3_length: 11; j_call: TRBJ1-2; clone_size: -; d_call: -; cdr3_nt: TGTGCCAGCAGCTTGAAGGGTGGCTACACCTTC; cdr3_aa: CASSLKGGYTF
v_call: TRBV27; cdr3_length: 17; j_call: TRBJ2-2; clone_size: few; d_call: -; cdr3_nt: TGTGCCAGCAGCCCCAGTACGGCGGGGTGGGGGACCGGGGAGCTGTTTTTT; cdr3_aa: CASSPSTAGWGTGELFF
v_call: TRBV19; cdr3_length: 14; j_call: TRBJ1-2; clone_size: -; d_call: -; cdr3_nt: TGTGCCAGTTATCAGGGGCCCGAAAACTATGGCTACACCTTC; cdr3_aa: CASYQGPENYGYTF
v_call: TRBV5-4; cdr3_length: 15; j_call: TRBJ2-2; clone_size: -; d_call: -; cdr3_nt: TGTGCCAGCAGCTTGAGTCAGGGCAACACCGGGGAGCTGTTTTTT; cdr3_aa: CASSLSQGNTGELFF
v_call: TRBV11-2; cdr3_length: 12; j_call: TRBJ2-1; clone_size: -; d_call: -; cdr3_nt: TGTGCCAGCAGCCACTCCTACAATGAGCAGTTCTTC; cdr3_aa: CASSHSYNEQFF
v_call: TRBV6-5; cdr3_length: 14; j_call: TRBJ2-7; clone_size: -; d_call: TRBD1; cdr3_nt: TGTGCCAGCAGTCCCGGGACAGGGTACTACGAGCAGTACTTC; cdr3_aa: CASSPGTGYYEQYF
v_call: TRBV6-4; cdr3_length: 15; j_call: TRBJ1-5; clone_size: -; d_call: -; cdr3_nt: TGTGCCAGGGGAAACGAGGCAGGGGGCAATCAGCCCCAGCATTTT; cdr3_aa: CARGNEAGGNQPQHF
v_call: TRBV25-1; cdr3_length: 14; j_call: TRBJ2-7; clone_size: -; d_call: -; cdr3_nt: TGTGCCAGCAGTCCCAGCGGGCTGGCCTACGAGCAGTACTTC; cdr3_aa: CASSPSGLAYEQYF
v_call: TRBV27; cdr3_length: 14; j_call: TRBJ2-6; clone_size: few; d_call: -; cdr3_nt: TGTGCCAGCAGTTTTCTCTCTGGGGCCAACGTCCTGACTTTC; cdr3_aa: CASSFLSGANVLTF
v_call: TRBV7-8; cdr3_length: 16; j_call: TRBJ1-5; clone_size: -; d_call: TRBD1; cdr3_nt: TGTGCCAGCAGCCCGACGGACAGGGGGAGCAATCAGCCCCAGCATTTT; cdr3_aa: CASSPTDRGSNQPQHF
v_call: TRBV9; cdr3_length: 12; j_call: TRBJ2-3; clone_size: -; d_call: -; cdr3_nt: TGTGCCAGCAGCTTCCGGTCAGATACGCAGTATTTT; cdr3_aa: CASSFRSDTQYF
v_call: TRBV4-3; cdr3_length: 15; j_call: TRBJ2-1; clone_size: -; d_call: -; cdr3_nt: TGCGCCAGCAGCCAAGAAATCGGACTTTACAATGAGCAGTTCTTC; cdr3_aa: CASSQEIGLYNEQFF
v_call: TRBV7-8; cdr3_length: 15; j_call: TRBJ2-7; clone_size: -; d_call: -; cdr3_nt: TGTGCCAGCAGCTCAGTGGGGTCGGGGTCGTACGAGCAGTACTTC; cdr3_aa: CASSSVGSGSYEQYF
v_call: TRBV6-6; cdr3_length: 16; j_call: TRBJ1-3; clone_size: -; d_call: -; cdr3_nt: TGTGCCAGCAGTTACTCGGGACTCACCTCTGGAAACACCATATATTTT; cdr3_aa: CASSYSGLTSGNTIYF
v_call: TRBV9; cdr3_length: 13; j_call: TRBJ2-6; clone_size: -; d_call: -; cdr3_nt: TGTGCCAGCAGCCCGCACGGGGCCAACGTCCTGACTTTC; cdr3_aa: CASSPHGANVLTF
v_call: TRBV19; cdr3_length: 15; j_call: TRBJ1-4; clone_size: -; d_call: TRBD1; cdr3_nt: TGTGCCAGTAGTATAATTCCAGGGGGCTATGAAAAACTGTTTTTT; cdr3_aa: CASSIIPGGYEKLFF
v_call: TRBV6-5; cdr3_length: 15; j_call: TRBJ2-3; clone_size: -; d_call: TRBD1; cdr3_nt: TGTGCCAGCAGTCCGGGGACAGAAAGCACAGATACGCAGTATTTT; cdr3_aa: CASSPGTESTDTQYF
v_call: TRBV12-3/TRBV12-4; cdr3_length: 12; j_call: TRBJ2-7; clone_size: -; d_call: -; cdr3_nt: TGTGCCAGCGGTGCGGGTACCTACGAGCAGTACTTC; cdr3_aa: CASGAGTYEQYF
v_call: TRBV12-3/TRBV12-4; cdr3_length: 13; j_call: TRBJ1-2; clone_size: -; d_call: -; cdr3_nt: TGTGCCAGCAGTCCCACAGGGTTATATGGCTACACCTTC; cdr3_aa: CASSPTGLYGYTF
v_call: TRBV27; cdr3_length: 16; j_call: TRBJ2-7; clone_size: -; d_call: TRBD2; cdr3_nt: TGTGCCAGCAGTGCTGACCTAGCGGGCGGATTTTACGAGCAGTACTTC; cdr3_aa: CASSADLAGGFYEQYF
v_call: TRBV6-8; cdr3_length: 18; j_call: TRBJ2-1; clone_size: -; d_call: TRBD1; cdr3_nt: TGTGCCAGCAGTTACTGCACCGACCGGGACAGCTCCTACAATGAGCAGTTCTTC; cdr3_aa: CASSYCTDRDSSYNEQFF
v_call: TRBV4-1; cdr3_length: 16; j_call: TRBJ2-7; clone_size: -; d_call: TRBD2; cdr3_nt: TGCGCCAGCAGCCAAATTGGACTAGCGGGAGAAGACGAGCAGTACTTC; cdr3_aa: CASSQIGLAGEDEQYF
v_call: TRBV28; cdr3_length: 15; j_call: TRBJ2-7; clone_size: -; d_call: -; cdr3_nt: TGTGCCAGCCGTACGTTGCGGGAAAACTCCTACGAGCAGTACTTC; cdr3_aa: CASRTLRENSYEQYF
v_call: TRBV6-2/TRBV6-3; cdr3_length: 14; j_call: TRBJ2-3; clone_size: -; d_call: TRBD1; cdr3_nt: TGTGCCAGCAGTTTCCAGGGGGCGTCAGATACGCAGTATTTT; cdr3_aa: CASSFQGASDTQYF
v_call: TRBV19; cdr3_length: 14; j_call: TRBJ1-2; clone_size: -; d_call: -; cdr3_nt: TGTGCCAGTAGTATGCGGAGTGACTACTATGGCTACACCTTC; cdr3_aa: CASSMRSDYYGYTF
v_call: TRBV9; cdr3_length: 16; j_call: TRBJ1-6; clone_size: once; d_call: -; cdr3_nt: TGTGCCAGCAGCCCCCTCGAAAGGGGCGGGAATTCACCCCTCCACTTT; cdr3_aa: CASSPLERGGNSPLHF
v_call: TRBV7-9; cdr3_length: 16; j_call: TRBJ2-5; clone_size: -; d_call: TRBD1; cdr3_nt: TGTGCCAGCAGCATAGACAGGGGGGTGGTCCAAGAGACCCAGTACTTC; cdr3_aa: CASSIDRGVVQETQYF
v_call: TRBV7-9; cdr3_length: 12; j_call: TRBJ1-5; clone_size: few; d_call: -; cdr3_nt: TGTGCCAGCAGCCATAATGTGCAGCCCCAGCATTTT; cdr3_aa: CASSHNVQPQHF
v_call: TRBV18; cdr3_length: 14; j_call: TRBJ2-3; clone_size: -; d_call: -; cdr3_nt: TGTGCCAGCTCACCAGTCGAGGGTTCAGATACGCAGTATTTT; cdr3_aa: CASSPVEGSDTQYF
v_call: TRBV10-3; cdr3_length: 12; j_call: TRBJ1-2; clone_size: -; d_call: TRBD1; cdr3_nt: TGTGCCATCAGTTCCGGGACAGGAGGCTACACCTTC; cdr3_aa: CAISSGTGGYTF
v_call: TRBV4-1; cdr3_length: 15; j_call: TRBJ2-7; clone_size: -; d_call: -; cdr3_nt: TGCGCCAGCAGCCAAGCCCCCGTTAGGTCTCGGGAGCAGTACTTC; cdr3_aa: CASSQAPVRSREQYF
v_call: TRBV10-2; cdr3_length: 13; j_call: TRBJ2-7; clone_size: -; d_call: -; cdr3_nt: TGCGCCAGCCAACGGCAGGTCTCCTACGAGCAGTACTTC; cdr3_aa: CASQRQVSYEQYF
v_call: TRBV19; cdr3_length: 14; j_call: TRBJ1-1; clone_size: -; d_call: TRBD1; cdr3_nt: TGTGCCAGTAGTACGGACAGGGCTGGCACTGAAGCTTTCTTT; cdr3_aa: CASSTDRAGTEAFF
v_call: TRBV30; cdr3_length: 15; j_call: TRBJ2-3; clone_size: -; d_call: -; cdr3_nt: TGTGCCTGGAGTAACTGGGGGACCCTCACAGATACGCAGTATTTT; cdr3_aa: CAWSNWGTLTDTQYF
v_call: TRBV7-9; cdr3_length: 15; j_call: TRBJ2-2; clone_size: -; d_call: -; cdr3_nt: TGTGCCAGCAGCTTTGGTACGGGGGACACCGGGGAGCTGTTTTTT; cdr3_aa: CASSFGTGDTGELFF
v_call: TRBV28; cdr3_length: 16; j_call: TRBJ2-1; clone_size: once; d_call: TRBD2; cdr3_nt: TGTGCCAGCAGTCCAGAGACTAGCGGGAGCCCCAATGAGCAGTTCTTC; cdr3_aa: CASSPETSGSPNEQFF
v_call: TRBV7-7; cdr3_length: 15; j_call: TRBJ2-5; clone_size: -; d_call: -; cdr3_nt: TGTGCTAGCAGCTTAGCGGCTGACCGGGGGCAGACCCAGTACTTC; cdr3_aa: CASSLAADRGQTQYF
v_call: TRBV3-1/TRBV3-2; cdr3_length: 14; j_call: TRBJ1-5; clone_size: -; d_call: -; cdr3_nt: TGTGCCAGCAGCCAAGGAGGTAGCAATCAGCCCCAGCATTTT; cdr3_aa: CASSQGGSNQPQHF
v_call: TRBV11-2; cdr3_length: 14; j_call: TRBJ1-3; clone_size: once; d_call: -; cdr3_nt: TGTGCCAGCAGCTCCCTAAGCTCTGGAAACACCATATATTTT; cdr3_aa: CASSSLSSGNTIYF
v_call: TRBV7-3; cdr3_length: 16; j_call: TRBJ2-2; clone_size: -; d_call: -; cdr3_nt: TGTGCCAGCAGCCTGCGACAAGGTTTAAACACCGGGGAGCTGTTTTTT; cdr3_aa: CASSLRQGLNTGELFF
v_call: TRBV4-3; cdr3_length: 15; j_call: TRBJ2-6; clone_size: -; d_call: -; cdr3_nt: TGCGCCAGCAGCCAGAGGAGCGCCGGGGCCAACGTCCTGACTTTC; cdr3_aa: CASSQRSAGANVLTF
v_call: TRBV7-8; cdr3_length: 15; j_call: TRBJ1-1; clone_size: -; d_call: -; cdr3_nt: TGTGCCAGCAGCTCCAGGGGAATGCGGTACACTGAAGCTTTCTTT; cdr3_aa: CASSSRGMRYTEAFF
v_call: TRBV6-5; cdr3_length: 13; j_call: TRBJ1-2; clone_size: once; d_call: -; cdr3_nt: TGTGCCAGCAGTTACTCCGGCAGGGTTGGCTACACCTTC; cdr3_aa: CASSYSGRVGYTF
v_call: TRBV7-9; cdr3_length: 12; j_call: TRBJ1-2; clone_size: -; d_call: -; cdr3_nt: TGTGCCAGCAGCTTAGTTGGGGGCGGCTACACCTTC; cdr3_aa: CASSLVGGGYTF